The 17 T cell receptor beta chains in this list originate from one sample, sequenced in a study of control samples from healthy donors and cancer patients. Some clones are missing from TCRdb's copy, which holds only in-frame ones; the method was immunoSEQ multiplex PCR. The sample records about 34,000 clones, about 85% being singletons. The sample consisted of PBMCs. These receptors were obtained from a woman between 35 and 50 years old with lung cancer.

Notes on this clone: The limits of the CDR3 on the DNA are not certain, so only TCRdb's listed CDR3 is given. This chain links TRBV6-6 with TRBJ1-1. The CDR3 region is 13 residues in length, termini included. CDR1 and CDR2 from the germline V gene are MNHNY and SVGAGI (reference sequence). The CDR3 loop is CASSSSDGIEAFF.

The CDR3 DNA reads as TGTGCCAGCAGCTTGAGAGGAGCGGGGGCTGAAGCTTTCTTT. Amino acid sequence: CASSLRGAGAEAFF. The rearrangement uses TRBV5-5 and TRBJ1-1; a weak D match, TRBD1 (5 bases). The V end lost 1 base, the J end lost 6 bases, and 13 bases lay between the germline ends. Germline V gives CDR1 SGHKS, CDR2 YYEKEE (reference sequence). CDR3 length: 14 residues.

Comment on this clone: The sample holds other DNA sequences that translate to the same CDR3. V gene TRBV7-8 combines with J gene TRBJ1-1, with 8 nucleotides matching TRBD1. Trimming took 3 bases from V and 4 from J; bases not matched to a gene: 4. There are 14 residues in the CDR3. Per germline, CDR1 SGHVS and CDR2 FQNEAQ. This CDR3 is CASSLDRVGTEAFF. CDR3 nucleotides: TGTGCCAGCAGCTTGGACAGGGTAGGCACTGAAGCTTTCTTT. The whole variable domain, remainder taken from reference TRBV7-8 and TRBJ1-1, is GAGVSQSPRYKVAKRGQDVALRCDPISGHVSLFWYQQALGQGPEFLTYFQNEAQLDKSGLPSDRFFAERPEGSVSTLKIQRTQQEDSAVYLCASSLDRVGTEAFFGQGTRLTVV.

The chain employs TRBV6-1 and TRBJ2-3, with 10 bases lining up with TRBD2. The J segment lost 4 bases and the V segment lost 0 bases, leaving 1 base of the junction unmatched. CDR3 length: 15 amino acids. From germline, CDR1 is MNHNS and CDR2 SASEGT. As DNA, the CDR3 is TGTGCCAGCAGTGAAGCAGCGGGGGGGCCAGATACGCAGTATTTT. Protein sequence: CASSEAAGGPDTQYF.

This chain links TRBV25-1 with TRBJ1-1; no firm D call. V gave up 3 bases and J gave up 4 bases, with 18 bases separating them. The CDR3 totals 16 residues. Germline V gene sequence: CDR1 MGHDK, CDR2 SYGVNS. The DNA for the CDR3 is TGTGCCAGCAGTGAGATAGACCGCTATGCGGTCACTGAAGCTTTCTTT. This translates into CASSEIDRYAVTEAFF.

The gene calls are TRBV29-1 and TRBJ1-1, with 7 nucleotides matching TRBD1. This CDR3 comprises 11 residues. J was trimmed by 4 bases and V by 6 bases; bases with no gene match: 2. Looked up from germline, CDR1 is SQVTM and CDR2 is ANQGSEA. CDR3 loop: CSVDRATEAFF. The CDR3 DNA sequence: TGCAGCGTCGACAGGGCCACTGAAGCTTTCTTT. The complete variable domain, with remaining parts taken from reference TRBV29-1 and TRBJ1-1, reads SAVISQKPSRDICQRGTSLTIQCQVDSQVTMMFWYRQQPGQSLTLIATANQGSEATYESGFVIDKFPISRPNLTFSTLTVSNMSPEDSSIYLCSVDRATEAFFGQGTRLTVV.

This clone was observed a few times. The chain combines TRBV29-1 with TRBJ1-1, with 11 bases aligning to TRBD1. The germline CDR1 and CDR2 sequences are SQVTM and ANQGSEA. CDR3 length: 14 amino acids. The ends lost 4 bases at V and 5 bases at J; junction bases unmatched: 6. This CDR3 is CSVVRDRGGTEAFF. The CDR3 nucleotides read TGCAGCGTTGTCCGGGACAGGGGGGGTACTGAAGCTTTCTTT.

The CDR3 reads CASGLHRVDPTDTQYF. The CDR3 DNA sequence: TGTGCCAGCGGTCTACACCGGGTTGACCCCACAGATACGCAGTATTTT. This chain joins TRBV7-2 and TRBJ2-3; D not certain. The CDR3 runs to 16 residues. Trimming removed 8 bases at V and 2 bases at J, with 20 bases between. CDR1 SGHTA and CDR2 FQGNSA come from the germline V gene.

With respect to this clone: Other DNA sequences within the sample encode an identical CDR3. V gene TRBV5-1 combines with J gene TRBJ2-1; TRBD2 might be the D (7 bases). Germline CDR1 reads SGHRS; CDR2 reads YFSETQ. This CDR3 is 16 amino acids long. Trimming cost V 0 bases and J 4 bases, with 14 bases left between them. The CDR3 spells CASSLGVGGGYNEQFF. The CDR3 DNA sequence: TGCGCCAGCAGCTTGGGGGTGGGAGGGGGGTACAATGAGCAGTTCTTC.

V and J are TRBV7-2 and TRBJ1-1; D is unresolved. Germline V CDR1 and CDR2: SGHTA, FQGNSA. V gave up 1 base and J gave up 5 bases, with 8 bases separating them. This CDR3 comprises 13 residues. The chain's CDR3 is CASSLDWETEAFF. CDR3 DNA: TGTGCCAGCAGCTTAGATTGGGAGACTGAAGCTTTCTTT.

The chain couples TRBV2 to TRBJ1-4; 7 bases align to TRBD1. Germline V CDR1 and CDR2: SNHLY, FYNNEI. The V and J ends lost 7 bases and 5 bases, in that order; junction bases with no gene match: 7. The CDR3 runs 14 residues. The CDR3: CASTGGQNNEKLFF. The CDR3 DNA follows: TGTGCCAGCACCGGGGGACAGAACAATGAAAAACTGTTTTTT.

This clone came up once. The chain links TRBV14 to TRBJ2-1, with D perhaps matching TRBD1 or TRBD2 (5 bases each). The CDR3 is 16 amino acids. Germline CDR1 SGHDN, CDR2 FVKESK. Trimming stripped 3 bases from V and 0 bases from J, with 12 bases between. CDR3 bases: TGTGCCAGCAGCCACCCCGTCGGGGCCTCCTACAATGAGCAGTTCTTC. Translated, it gives CASSHPVGASYNEQFF.

The genes are TRBV25-1 and TRBJ2-7; D is perhaps TRBD1 or TRBD2 (5 bases each). Trimming removed 3 bases at V and 5 bases at J, with 11 bases between. The CDR3 totals 13 residues. The germline CDR1 and CDR2 sequences are MGHDK and SYGVNS. The DNA of the CDR3 is TGTGCCAGCAGTGATGGCAGGGACCACGAGCAGTACTTC. The encoded protein is CASSDGRDHEQYF.

The genes are TRBV4-1 and TRBJ1-4, with D unclear. The CDR3 is 16 amino acids. The germline V gene has CDR1 MGHRA and CDR2 YSYEKL. Trimming stripped 1 base from V and 7 bases from J, with 16 bases between. The CDR3 sequence: CASSQVNLGWIEKLFF. CDR3 DNA sequence: TGCGCCAGCAGCCAAGTTAACCTGGGATGGATTGAAAAACTGTTTTTT.

This rearrangement joins TRBV5-6 to TRBJ1-5; 9 nucleotides align to TRBD1. The CDR3 consists of 17 residues. Looked up from germline, CDR1 is SGHDT and CDR2 is YYEEEE. V trimming: 3 bases; J trimming: 2 bases; junction bases outside the gene matches: 9. CDR3 in amino acids: CASSYMTGGGGNQPQHF. CDR3 coding DNA: TGTGCCAGCAGCTACATGACAGGGGGGGGTGGCAATCAGCCCCAGCATTTT.

V usage is TRBV2 and J usage is TRBJ1-2; D is perhaps TRBD1 (6 bases). This CDR3 has 15 residues. Germline V CDR1 and CDR2: SNHLY, FYNNEI. Trimming cost V 6 bases and J 3 bases, with 17 bases left between them. The CDR3 DNA reads as TGTGCCAGCAGCGCAGGGACAAGGGCTGACTATGGCTACACCTTC. Amino acids: CASSAGTRADYGYTF.

The chain is built from TRBV19 and TRBJ2-5; 7 bases match TRBD2. The CDR3 has 15 residues. The J segment lost 2 bases and the V segment lost 4 bases, leaving 7 bases of the junction unmatched. Germline V gene lookup returns CDR1 LNHDA and CDR2 SQIVND (reference sequence). CDR3 nucleotide sequence: TGTGCCAGTAGTACAAACAGGCGGGGGCAAGAGACCCAGTACTTC. Translation: CASSTNRRGQETQYF.